This TCR beta chain came from a study of cytomegalovirus exposure and HLA in healthy donors. This clone occurred once. The target antigen is unknown. Vbeta (60) and Jbeta (13) primers were used in the PCR. Using immunoSEQ multiplex PCR, the repertoire was profiled, and TCRdb retains in-frame clones only, with some absent. Among 50,000 to 70,000 clones listed, 77% were seen once. CDR3 length: 15 amino acids. V trimming: 6 bases; J trimming: 2 bases; junction bases outside the gene matches: 10. The V gene's germline CDR1 is SGHRS and CDR2 YFSETQ. Study findings and constraints: TCR beta chains numbering some 160 were designated cytomegalovirus-associated. Using the classifier, cytomegalovirus status was reportedly diagnosed with high specificity and sensitivity.

The chain combines TRBV5-1 with TRBJ1-2; the match to TRBD1 covers 7 bases. This sequence was found in a female donor in good health and CMV-seronegative. The sequencing sample was made of PBMCs. The CDR3 here is CASKPRGTENYGYTF. CDR3 DNA: TGCGCCAGCAAGCCCAGGGGGACGGAAAACTATGGCTACACCTTC.